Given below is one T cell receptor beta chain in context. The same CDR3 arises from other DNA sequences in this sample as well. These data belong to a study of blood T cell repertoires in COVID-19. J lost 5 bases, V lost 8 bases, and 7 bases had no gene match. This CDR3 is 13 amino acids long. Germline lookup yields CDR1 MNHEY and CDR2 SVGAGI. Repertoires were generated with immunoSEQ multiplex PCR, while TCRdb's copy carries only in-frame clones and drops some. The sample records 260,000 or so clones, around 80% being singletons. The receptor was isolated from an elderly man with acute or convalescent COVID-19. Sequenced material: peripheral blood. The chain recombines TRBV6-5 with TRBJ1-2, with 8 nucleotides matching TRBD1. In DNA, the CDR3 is TGTGCCAGCCGGACAGGGCGCAATTATGGCTACACCTTC. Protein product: CASRTGRNYGYTF.